The 30 T cell receptor beta chains listed next were all sequenced from one sample in a study of control samples from healthy donors and cancer patients. Sequencing used immunoSEQ multiplex PCR; TCRdb keeps in-frame clones, though not all of them. This table has some 120,000 clones, 70% to 90% appearing once. The material sequenced was blood. The receptors derive from a man aged 55 to 69 in good health.

This chain uses TRBV6-2 or TRBV6-3 with TRBJ2-7; a weak D match, TRBD1 (5 bases). This CDR3 comprises 13 residues. Germline values: CDR1 MNHEY, CDR2 SVGEGT. Trimming cost V 5 bases and J 2 bases, with 10 bases left between them. For the CDR3, the DNA is TGTGCCAGCAGTCGATCAGGGACCTACGAGCAGTACTTC. This translates into CASSRSGTYEQYF.

In its sample, this clone was seen once. The J gene is TRBJ1-2, the V gene TRBV28; D possibly corresponds to TRBD1 (6 bases). Germline-derived CDR1 and CDR2 are MDHEN and SYDVKM. CDR3 length: 14 amino acids. V was cut by 7 bases and J by 3 bases, with 15 bases left in between. For the CDR3, the DNA is TGTGCCAGCACTACTGTACAGGGCCACTATGGCTACACCTTC. It is translated as CASTTVQGHYGYTF.

The chain links TRBV7-2 to TRBJ2-2; D remains unclear. The V end was cut by 1 base, the J end by 5 bases, with 8 bases between. The CDR3 consists of 14 residues. Germline V CDR1 and CDR2: SGHTA, FQGNSA. The CDR3 reads CASSLGQYTGELFF. The CDR3 nucleotides are TGTGCCAGCAGCTTAGGCCAGTATACCGGGGAGCTGTTTTTT.

The chain combines TRBV6-5 with TRBJ1-2; D is unclear. The CDR3 has 13 residues. Trimming removed 6 bases at V and 3 bases at J, with 11 bases between. Per germline, CDR1 MNHEY and CDR2 SVGAGI. Here the CDR3 reads CASRTDGYYGYTF. The DNA of the CDR3 is TGTGCCAGCAGAACGGACGGCTACTATGGCTACACCTTC.

The J gene is TRBJ2-2, the V gene TRBV7-3; D possibly corresponds to TRBD1 (6 bases). Germline CDR1 is SGHTA and CDR2 is FQGTGA. This CDR3 comprises 15 residues. The V and J ends lost 5 bases and 0 bases respectively, with 10 bases between them. The CDR3 here is CASSTGTSNTGELFF. The CDR3 bases are TGTGCCAGCAGCACCGGGACATCGAACACCGGGGAGCTGTTTTTT.

The chain recombines TRBV4-3 with TRBJ2-5; D is possibly TRBD2 (6 bases). Gene TRBJ2-7 matches the end of the DNA better, so the J call may be wrong. Germline CDR1 LGHNA, CDR2 YSLEER. There are 15 residues in the CDR3. The CDR3: CASSQVVSGTYEQYF. CDR3 coding DNA: TGCGCCAGCAGCCAAGTGGTTAGCGGAACCTACGAGCAGTACTTC.

In this sample, this clone turned up once. This chain joins TRBV19 and TRBJ1-6; the match to TRBD1 covers 9 bases. V lost 8 bases to trimming and J lost 10 bases; unmatched junction nucleotides: 6. The CDR3 sequence is 13 residues long. Per germline, CDR1 LNHDA and CDR2 SQIVND (reference sequence). The CDR3 DNA sequence: TGTGCCAGTGCGGACAGGGGCGGATCACCCCTCCACTTT. This gives the protein CASADRGGSPLHF.

The J gene is TRBJ1-3, the V gene TRBV28; maybe TRBD1 (6 bases). The germline V gene has CDR1 MDHEN and CDR2 SYDVKM. CDR3 length: 15 residues. Trimming cost V 1 base and J 3 bases, with 10 bases left between them. CDR3 DNA: TGTGCCAGCAGTTTATTAGGGGGGCTTGGAAACACCATATATTTT. Its translation is CASSLLGGLGNTIYF.

The chain links TRBV10-1 to TRBJ2-2, with D perhaps matching TRBD1 (5 bases). Trimming removed 6 bases at V and 0 bases at J, with 11 bases between. The CDR3 loop spans 15 amino acids. The V gene's germline CDR1 is WNHNN and CDR2 SYGVQD (reference sequence). CDR3 loop: CASRGFRANTGELFF. The CDR3 DNA reads TGCGCCAGCAGAGGTTTCAGGGCGAACACCGGGGAGCTGTTTTTT.

The chain is built from TRBV27 and TRBJ1-3; 8 nucleotides agree with TRBD1. Germline CDR1 is MNHEY and CDR2 is SMNVEV (reference sequence). The CDR3 loop spans 15 amino acids. V lost 6 bases and J lost 8; bases outside the gene matches: 12. The CDR3 nucleotides are TGTGCCAGCAGACGGTTACAGGGGGGGACGGACACCATATATTTT. It encodes CASRRLQGGTDTIYF.

The chain has TRBV7-2 and TRBJ1-1; D gene unclear. Germline V gives CDR1 SGHTA, CDR2 FQGNSA. The CDR3 runs 16 residues. V was shortened by 4 bases and J by 0 bases, with 15 bases between the two germline ends. The CDR3 is CASSSAGPTLNTEAFF. Written as DNA, the CDR3 is TGTGCCAGCAGCTCCGCAGGCCCGACACTGAACACTGAAGCTTTCTTT.

The gene calls are TRBV18 and TRBJ2-3; 9 positions match TRBD1. CDR1 is KGHSH and CDR2 is LQKENI in the germline V gene. Trimming took 4 bases from V and 3 from J; bases not matched to a gene: 8. This CDR3 is built from 16 residues. Here the CDR3 reads CASSRSGTGRTDTQYF. CDR3 nucleotides: TGTGCCAGCTCACGATCCGGGACAGGGAGGACAGATACGCAGTATTTT.

This chain connects TRBV10-3 to TRBJ1-2; D gene unclear. The CDR3 consists of 14 residues. Germline CDR1 is ENHRY and CDR2 is SYGVKD. The V end was cut by 4 bases, the J end by 2 bases, with 11 bases between. The CDR3 loop is CAISGDERNYGYTF. The CDR3 nucleotides are TGTGCCATCAGTGGGGATGAGAGGAACTATGGCTACACCTTC.

The V and J genes are TRBV6-1 and TRBJ2-3; 13 nucleotides line up with TRBD2. CDR3 length equals 15 residues. V lost 6 bases, J lost 5 bases, and 5 bases stayed unmatched. CDR1 MNHNS and CDR2 SASEGT come from the germline V gene. The CDR3 loop is CASRPTSGGGDTQYF. The CDR3 DNA follows: TGTGCCAGCAGACCCACTAGCGGGGGGGGAGATACGCAGTATTTT.

The gene calls are TRBV5-1 and TRBJ1-6; 7 bases map to TRBD1. CDR3 length: 17 amino acids. The V gene's germline CDR1 is SGHRS and CDR2 YFSETQ. The ends lost 2 bases at V and 0 bases at J; junction bases unmatched: 5. The chain's CDR3 is CASSLTQGSSYNSPLHF. Here the CDR3 DNA reads TGCGCCAGCAGCTTAACACAGGGGAGCTCCTATAATTCACCCCTCCACTTT.

The V call is TRBV3-1 (or the pseudogene TRBV3-2), the J call TRBJ2-7; possibly TRBD1 or TRBD2 for D (5 bases each). The CDR3 extends over 16 amino acids. Germline V gene data show CDR1 as LGHDT and CDR2 as YNNKEL (reference sequence). Trimming pared 3 bases from V and 4 bases from J, leaving 19 bases between. DNA for the CDR3: TGTGCCAGCAGCCAGAGACCCCCGGGACGGGTTTACGAGCAGTACTTC. Translated: CASSQRPPGRVYEQYF.

This clone appeared a few times. The rearrangement uses TRBV5-6 and TRBJ2-1; possible D gene TRBD1, 5 bases. Deletions cut 1 base from V and 9 bases from J, with 11 bases between. There are 13 residues in the CDR3. Germline values: CDR1 SGHDT, CDR2 YYEEEE. The CDR3 is CASSLWGHGEQFF. The CDR3 bases are TGTGCCAGCAGCTTGTGGGGCCACGGTGAGCAGTTCTTC.

The chain joins TRBV30 to TRBJ1-6; the D gene is possibly TRBD1 (6 bases). The CDR3 is 12 amino acids. The germline V gene has CDR1 GTSNPN and CDR2 SVGIG (reference sequence). As DNA, the CDR3 is TGTGCGGGACACCGACCAAATTCACCCCTCCACTTT. Residues: CAGHRPNSPLHF.

This chain connects TRBV28 to TRBJ1-5, with no clear D. Germline CDR1 reads MDHEN; CDR2 reads SYDVKM. The CDR3 is made up of 13 amino acids. Trimming stripped 3 bases from V and 4 bases from J, with 7 bases between. The CDR3 bases are TGTGCCAGCAGTTTTCCACCAAATCAGCCCCAGCATTTT. It translates to CASSFPPNQPQHF.

V is TRBV5-3 and J is TRBJ2-7; 8 bases fit TRBD1. TRBV5-3 is labeled an ORF, and its function is uncertain. The CDR3 is 15 residues long. V lost 1 base and J lost 3; bases outside the gene matches: 6. CDR3 sequence: CARSLSRDRLYEQYF. Written as DNA, the CDR3 is TGTGCCAGAAGCTTGTCCCGGGACAGGCTCTACGAGCAGTACTTC.

This clone was picked up a small number of times. The chain carries TRBV5-1 and TRBJ2-5, with unresolved D. CDR1 and CDR2 (germline): SGHRS, YFSETQ. Trimming pared 0 bases from V and 0 bases from J, leaving 6 bases between. The CDR3 loop spans 14 amino acids. CDR3 nucleotides: TGCGCCAGCAGCTTGGCGGGTTACCAAGAGACCCAGTACTTC. This gives the protein CASSLAGYQETQYF.

V gene TRBV6-1 combines with J gene TRBJ2-2; TRBD1 matches at 7 bases. The CDR3 contains 16 residues. V gave up 3 bases and J gave up 4 bases; unmatched junction bases: 8. Germline loops: CDR1 MNHNS, CDR2 SASEGT. The DNA of the CDR3 is TGTGCCAGCAGTGAGTTAGACAGGGCGGGCACCGGGGAGCTGTTTTTT. As protein: CASSELDRAGTGELFF.

The CDR3 DNA reads TGTGCCAGCAGCTTAGACGGGACTAGCGGGGGGGCCGTGAATACGCAGTATTTT. Residues: CASSLDGTSGGAVNTQYF. The chain couples TRBV11-2 to TRBJ2-3; TRBD2 aligns across 16 bases. Trimming cost V 0 bases and J 7 bases; bases outside gene matches: 7. The V gene's germline CDR1 is SGHAT and CDR2 FQNNGV. The CDR3 runs 18 residues.

This chain links TRBV5-4 with TRBJ2-2; 9 bases line up with TRBD1. The CDR3 covers 16 residues. Trimming removed 4 bases from V and 5 bases from J; junction bases left unmatched: 9. Germline-derived CDR1 and CDR2 are SGHNT and YYREEE (reference sequence). The chain's CDR3 is CASSPFPGTGTGELFF. DNA of the CDR3: TGTGCCAGCAGCCCTTTTCCGGGGACAGGGACCGGGGAGCTGTTTTTT.

The chain links TRBV19 to TRBJ1-2; 9 bases line up with TRBD1. The germline CDR1 and CDR2 sequences are LNHDA and SQIVND (reference sequence). The CDR3 is made up of 14 amino acids. The J segment lost 5 bases and the V segment lost 9 bases, leaving 10 bases of the junction unmatched. The CDR3 is CASLRQGEAYGYTF. CDR3 in DNA: TGTGCCAGCCTCCGACAGGGGGAGGCGTATGGCTACACCTTC. Combining the CDR3 with reference TRBV19 and TRBJ1-2 gives the whole variable domain DGGITQSPKYLFRKEGQNVTLSCEQNLNHDAMYWYRQDPGQGLRLIYYSQIVNDFQKGDIAEGYSVSREKKESFPLTVTSAQKNPTAFYLCASLRQGEAYGYTFGSGTRLTVV.

The chain combines TRBV4-1 with TRBJ1-2; a possible D gene is TRBD1 (5 bases). Germline V gene lookup returns CDR1 MGHRA and CDR2 YSYEKL. The V end was cut by 5 bases, the J end by 5 bases, with 18 bases between. The CDR3 has 15 residues. The CDR3 nucleotides read TGCGCCAGCAGCGTACGAGAGGCCGGGGGGTATGGCTACACCTTC. Protein sequence: CASSVREAGGYGYTF.

This sequence joins TRBV5-1 and TRBJ1-1; no reliable D call. Trimming stripped 0 bases from V and 0 bases from J, with 3 bases between. In germline, CDR1 is SGHRS, CDR2 YFSETQ. The CDR3 spans 13 residues. The CDR3 DNA reads as TGCGCCAGCAGCTTGGTCATGAACACTGAAGCTTTCTTT. It is translated as CASSLVMNTEAFF.

The rearrangement links TRBV6-6 to TRBJ2-1, with TRBD2 matching 10 bases. This CDR3 has 16 residues. V lost 0 bases, J lost 8 bases, and 7 bases stayed unmatched. The germline V gene encodes CDR1 MNHNY and CDR2 SVGAGI (reference sequence). The CDR3 spells CASSYSSGGAWDEQFF. The CDR3, as DNA: TGTGCCAGCAGTTACTCAAGCGGGGGGGCCTGGGATGAGCAGTTCTTC.

The chain recombines TRBV5-1 with TRBJ1-2; D call uncertain. This CDR3 comprises 13 residues. Trimming left V 6 bases short and J 1 base short, with 10 bases between. In germline, CDR1 is SGHRS, CDR2 YFSETQ. This CDR3 reads CASNNPGNYGYTF. DNA for the CDR3: TGCGCCAGCAACAATCCTGGTAACTATGGCTACACCTTC.

This clone was recorded only once. V is TRBV28 and J is TRBJ1-3; TRBD1 matches at 8 bases. This CDR3 has 14 residues. Germline loops: CDR1 MDHEN, CDR2 SYDVKM. After removal of 3 bases from V and 6 bases from J, the junction contained 4 bases not matched to a gene. CDR3 protein: CASSFRGLENTIYF. The CDR3 nucleotides read TGTGCCAGCAGTTTCAGGGGGCTTGAAAACACCATATATTTT.